This entry lists 28 T cell receptor beta chains sequenced from one sample in a study of beta chain features in type 1 diabetes. Expressed TCRB transcripts were sequenced after all isolated RNA was converted to cDNA. The protocol was immunoSEQ multiplex PCR, while the TCRdb copy is restricted to in-frame clones and leaves out a portion. The table includes over 120,000 clones, 8% to 13% detected once. Input material: naive CD4+ T cells from blood. The receptor source for this set is a man between 18 and 35 years old in good health.

This clone was detected only a few times. V and J are TRBV2 and TRBJ1-6; D gene unclear. Germline V lookup: CDR1 SNHLY, CDR2 FYNNEI. Between the trimmed V and J ends, which lost 10 bases and 2 bases, there was a span of 12 bases. The CDR3 sequence is 14 residues long. The CDR3 sequence is CATSGVTYNSPLHF. In DNA, the CDR3 is TGTGCCACTTCCGGGGTCACCTATAATTCACCCCTCCACTTT.

This clone occurred many times. J is TRBJ1-2 and V is TRBV29-1; D is perhaps TRBD1 (5 bases). The CDR3 loop spans 12 amino acids. Trimming removed 6 bases from V and 4 bases from J, with 12 bases in between. Germline lookup yields CDR1 SQVTM and CDR2 ANQGSEA. CDR3 coding DNA: TGCAGCGTCGCCGGGAGGGGCTATGGCTACACCTTC. Amino acid sequence: CSVAGRGYGYTF.

The chain is built from TRBV7-6 and TRBJ2-1, with 11 nucleotides matching TRBD1. J gave up 5 bases and V 3 bases, and 12 bases lay outside the gene matches. Germline assignment: CDR1 SGHVS and CDR2 FNYEAQ. The CDR3 consists of 18 residues. CDR3 sequence reads: CASSFSSSGTGGHNEQFF. For the CDR3, the DNA is TGTGCCAGCAGCTTTTCCTCGTCCGGGACAGGGGGTCACAATGAGCAGTTCTTC.

The rearrangement links TRBV5-1 to TRBJ2-5; 11 nucleotides agree with TRBD2. The CDR3 covers 16 residues. V lost 4 bases to trimming and J lost 5 bases; unmatched junction nucleotides: 10. Germline V lookup: CDR1 SGHRS, CDR2 YFSETQ. DNA of the CDR3: TGCGCCAGCAGCCTGCGTAGCGGGGGGGGTCGGGAGACCCAGTACTTC. This codes for CASSLRSGGGRETQYF.

This chain connects TRBV5-8 to TRBJ2-7, with D tentatively TRBD2 (6 bases). CDR3 size: 13 residues. V lost 2 bases and J 5 bases, leaving 11 bases between the germline ends. Germline-derived CDR1 and CDR2 are SGHTS and YDEGEE. The CDR3 DNA reads as TGTGCCAGCAGCTTTGGGAGGTACGACGAGCAGTACTTC. Amino acid sequence: CASSFGRYDEQYF.

This chain's CDR3 is CASTGHPIGETQYF. The CDR3 DNA follows: TGTGCCAGCACCGGACACCCGATCGGGGAGACCCAGTACTTC. The chain employs TRBV6-6 and TRBJ2-5; D is possibly TRBD1 (5 bases). Germline V lookup: CDR1 MNHNY, CDR2 SVGAGI (reference sequence). With 7 bases removed from V and 5 bases from J, the gap between germline ends came to 17 bases. This CDR3 is built from 14 residues.

J is TRBJ2-7 and V is TRBV6-5, with a possible D match to TRBD1 (6 bases). Trimming shortened V by 0 bases and J by 3 bases, and 12 bases separated the two germline ends. The CDR3 runs 15 residues. CDR1 and CDR2 (germline): MNHEY, SVGAGI. The CDR3 loop reads CASSYSWGQNYEQYF. The DNA of the CDR3 is TGTGCCAGCAGTTACTCCTGGGGGCAGAACTACGAGCAGTACTTC.

In this sample, this clone turned up a few times. The sample has other DNA sequences that encode this CDR3 too. V is TRBV9 and J is TRBJ2-3; TRBD2 is a possible D gene (7 bases). With 0 bases removed from V and 6 bases from J, the gap between germline ends came to 11 bases. Germline values: CDR1 SGDLS, CDR2 YYNGEE. The CDR3 is 14 amino acids. This CDR3 is CASSVAGGRDTQYF. The CDR3 DNA reads as TGTGCCAGCAGCGTAGCGGGGGGCAGGGATACGCAGTATTTT.

This clone occurred a few times. The CDR3 DNA is TGTGCCAGCAGGACTAAAGAGACCCAGTACTTC. Amino acid sequence: CASRTKETQYF. V is TRBV6-6 and J is TRBJ2-5; tentatively, D is TRBD2 (5 bases). There are 11 residues in the CDR3. CDR1 is MNHNY, CDR2 SVGAGI, per germline (reference sequence). The V gene lost 6 bases and the J gene lost 3 bases, with 5 bases spanning the gap.

The CDR3 loop is CASSLRGTIYF. The CDR3 bases are TGTGCCAGCAGCCTCCGGGGGACCATATATTTT. V and J are TRBV7-8 and TRBJ1-3; tentative D call: TRBD1 (5 bases). CDR1 is SGHVS and CDR2 is FQNEAQ in the germline V gene. V gave up 5 bases and J gave up 10 bases, with 9 bases separating them. This CDR3 contains 11 residues.

The rearrangement uses TRBV19 and TRBJ2-1, with D hard to call. V was clipped by 5 bases and J by 3 bases, with 8 bases between them. CDR3 length equals 13 residues. Germline V gene data show CDR1 as LNHDA and CDR2 as SQIVND (reference sequence). CDR3 sequence: CASSPRYYNEQFF. CDR3 coding DNA: TGTGCCAGTAGTCCTAGGTACTACAATGAGCAGTTCTTC.

In its sample, this clone was seen a few times. The rearrangement uses TRBV5-4 and TRBJ2-5; TRBD1 matches 8 bases. The J call may not be correct, given that the DNA end is closer to TRBJ2-7. CDR3 length equals 14 residues. From germline, CDR1 is SGHNT and CDR2 YYREEE (reference sequence). As DNA, the CDR3 is TGTGCCAGCAGCCCCGGGACAGGATCCTACGAGCAGTACTTC. Residues: CASSPGTGSYEQYF.

There are a few counts of this clone. The CDR3 spells CAGGQGFLTDTQYF. As DNA, the CDR3 is TGTGCCGGGGGACAGGGTTTTTTAACAGATACGCAGTATTTT. The rearrangement links TRBV2 to TRBJ2-3, with TRBD1 identical over 9 bases. The V and J ends lost 11 bases and 3 bases, in that order; junction bases with no gene match: 9. The CDR3 totals 14 residues. Germline V CDR1 and CDR2: SNHLY, FYNNEI.

This clone was seen a few times. The chain couples TRBV4-3 to TRBJ1-1; no reliable D call. Germline V gene lookup returns CDR1 LGHNA and CDR2 YSLEER. The CDR3 is 14 amino acids. Trimming left V 1 base short and J 6 bases short, with 12 bases between. The CDR3 coding sequence is TGCGCCAGCAGCCAAGTACCGGGGAGGGCTGAAGCTTTCTTT. The encoded protein is CASSQVPGRAEAFF.

Only a few counts were recorded for this clone. This chain joins TRBV4-1 and TRBJ1-2, with TRBD1 matching over 9 bases. This CDR3 has 16 residues. Germline V gene lookup returns CDR1 MGHRA and CDR2 YSYEKL. V shed 2 bases and J 5 bases; nucleotides not matched to a gene: 9. The CDR3 reads CASSQSLGQGYYGYTF. DNA of the CDR3: TGCGCCAGCAGCCAAAGTCTAGGACAGGGGTATTATGGCTACACCTTC.

This clone has just a few counts. J is TRBJ1-2 and V is TRBV6-1; no definite D call. V was clipped by 4 bases and J by 4 bases, with 10 bases between them. The V gene's germline CDR1 is MNHNS and CDR2 SASEGT. The CDR3 spans 13 residues. The CDR3 DNA reads TGTGCCAGCAGTGTATCCGGGTCCTATGGCTACACCTTC. Protein product: CASSVSGSYGYTF.

The rearrangement joins TRBV6-5 to TRBJ2-7; D possibly corresponds to TRBD1 (5 bases). Germline V gene lookup returns CDR1 MNHEY and CDR2 SVGAGI. The V gene lost 7 bases and the J gene lost 0 bases, with 7 bases spanning the gap. This CDR3 contains 12 residues. The CDR3 DNA reads TGTGCCAGCACTGACAGCTCCTACGAGCAGTACTTC. Translation: CASTDSSYEQYF.

The rearrangement links TRBV5-6 to TRBJ1-2; 7 bases line up with TRBD1. The CDR3 extends over 13 amino acids. Looked up from germline, CDR1 is SGHDT and CDR2 is YYEEEE. The V segment lost 4 bases and the J segment 3 bases; nucleotides outside the gene matches: 3. The DNA for the CDR3 is TGTGCCAGCAGCCCTGACAGGGACTATGGCTACACCTTC. This sequence encodes CASSPDRDYGYTF.

This clone was detected a few times. The V gene is TRBV5-1, the J gene TRBJ1-5; tentatively, D is TRBD1 (5 bases). The germline V gene has CDR1 SGHRS and CDR2 YFSETQ. The CDR3 loop spans 13 amino acids. The V end was cut by 0 bases, the J end by 8 bases, with 9 bases between. The CDR3 region has the DNA TGCGCCAGCAGCTTGGGGGGGGACGAGCCCCAGCATTTT. This encodes CASSLGGDEPQHF.

Only a few counts were recorded for this clone. The chain joins TRBV5-5 to TRBJ2-7; weak D call: TRBD2 (6 bases). Germline V gene lookup returns CDR1 SGHKS and CDR2 YYEKEE (reference sequence). The CDR3 is made up of 12 amino acids. Between the trimmed V and J ends, which lost 4 bases and 6 bases, there was a span of 11 bases. CDR3 residues: CASSVWRGEQYF. The CDR3 DNA reads as TGTGCCAGCAGCGTTTGGAGGGGCGAGCAGTACTTC.

This clone was counted between two and nine times. The genes are TRBV5-4 and TRBJ1-2, with a weak D call TRBD1 (6 bases). The ends were cut back, 0 bases at V and 8 bases at J, with 14 bases in the middle. The CDR3 is 14 residues long. Germline CDR1 is SGHNT and CDR2 is YYREEE (reference sequence). CDR3 in amino acids: CASSLAQGQRGYTF. The CDR3 nucleotides read TGTGCCAGCAGCTTGGCACAGGGCCAAAGGGGCTACACCTTC. The full variable domain, in which reference TRBV5-4 and TRBJ1-2 provide the parts outside the CDR3, is ETGVTQSPTHLIKTRGQQVTLRCSSQSGHNTVSWYQQALGQGPQFIFQYYREEENGRGNFPPRFSGLQFPNYSSELNVNALELDDSALYLCASSLAQGQRGYTFGSGTRLTVV.

This clone was counted between two and nine times. V and J are TRBV7-9 and TRBJ1-1; 7 bases map to TRBD1. V shed 5 bases and J 6 bases; nucleotides not matched to a gene: 6. There are 13 residues in the CDR3. Per the germline V gene, CDR1 is SEHNR and CDR2 is FQNEAQ (reference sequence). For the CDR3, the DNA is TGTGCCAGCAGCCCTCAGGGGGGTGCTGAAGCTTTCTTT. Amino acid sequence: CASSPQGGAEAFF.

V gene TRBV7-2 combines with J gene TRBJ1-5, with 9 positions matching TRBD1. The ends lost 1 base at V and 10 bases at J; junction bases unmatched: 5. CDR1 SGHTA and CDR2 FQGNSA come from the germline V gene. CDR3 length: 14 amino acids. CDR3 in DNA: TGTGCCAGCAGCTTAGTACGGACAGGGGATCCCCAGCATTTT. It specifies CASSLVRTGDPQHF.

This clone has just a few counts. This chain joins TRBV7-9 and TRBJ1-6; the D gene is possibly TRBD1 (6 bases). V dropped 5 bases and J dropped 9 bases, with 14 bases sitting between them. The V gene's germline CDR1 is SEHNR and CDR2 FQNEAQ (reference sequence). The CDR3 has 14 amino acids. The CDR3 reads CASSPETGGSPLHF. The CDR3 region has the DNA TGTGCCAGCAGCCCTGAGACAGGTGGTTCACCCCTCCACTTT. Full variable domain (rest looked up from reference TRBV7-9 and TRBJ1-6): DTGVSQNPRHKITKRGQNVTFRCDPISEHNRLYWYRQTLGQGPEFLTYFQNEAQLEKSRLLSDRFSAERPKGSFSTLEIQRTEQGDSAMYLCASSPETGGSPLHFGNGTRLTVT.

This clone was picked up a small number of times. The chain employs TRBV9 and TRBJ2-1; a possible D gene is TRBD1 (5 bases). V was cut by 0 bases and J by 0 bases, with 7 bases left in between. Germline CDR1 reads SGDLS; CDR2 reads YYNGEE. The CDR3 extends over 15 amino acids. CDR3 region: CASSVGQPSYNEQFF. The CDR3 DNA reads TGTGCCAGCAGCGTAGGACAGCCCTCCTACAATGAGCAGTTCTTC.

The table lists this clone with a few counts. The V gene is TRBV5-6, the J gene TRBJ1-2; TRBD1 agrees at 7 bases. Trimming cost V 0 bases and J 4 bases; bases outside gene matches: 3. CDR1 and CDR2 from the germline V gene are SGHDT and YYEEEE. The CDR3 loop spans 14 amino acids. This chain's CDR3 is CASSLGQGSYGYTF. CDR3 nucleotide sequence: TGTGCCAGCAGCTTGGGACAGGGTAGCTATGGCTACACCTTC.

The table lists this clone with many counts. The rearrangement joins TRBV30 to TRBJ2-4, with D perhaps matching TRBD2 (5 bases). This CDR3 has 13 amino acids. V gave up 1 base and J gave up 6 bases, with 10 bases separating them. Germline CDR1 GTSNPN, CDR2 SVGIG (reference sequence). The CDR3 protein is CAWSGLRGNIQYF. The CDR3 DNA reads TGTGCCTGGAGTGGACTCCGGGGAAACATTCAGTACTTC.

This sequence joins TRBV12-5 and TRBJ1-2, with TRBD1 identical over 9 bases. Trimming took 1 base from V and 2 from J; bases not matched to a gene: 2. CDR1 and CDR2 from the germline V gene are LGHNT and FRNRAP. The CDR3 spans 15 residues. Here the CDR3 DNA reads TGTGCTAGTGGTTTGGACAGGGGGCGGAACTATGGCTACACCTTC. It is translated as CASGLDRGRNYGYTF.